This T cell receptor (beta chain) derives from a study of blood T cells in healthy people across ages. Study summary: Template switching picked up about one barcoded beta molecule for each two T cells. Study-wide results and limits: Researchers report that TCR beta diversity correlated strongly with naive T cell percentage. In older individuals, TCR beta diversity per million T cells was lower, falling roughly linearly with age.

V was cut by 3 bases and J by 0 bases, with 5 bases left in between. The CDR3 length is 12 residues. The germline V gene has CDR1 DFQATT and CDR2 SNEGSKA (reference sequence). The authors ran a second PCR of 7 to 11 cycles using a sample-barcoded 5' primer and a J-beta primer mix. Each of the samples gave a minimum of 3 million paired-end reads that contained CDR3. TCRdb itself ran the 5' RACE reads through MiXCR, one entry per CDR3 protein. Among 800,000 or so distinct CDR3 sequences, approximately 67% were seen once, and the ten largest hold about 27%. Points on this clonotype: Its target is not known.

The sample taken for sequencing was blood. The clonotype was recovered from a man aged 25 to 45 in good health. V is TRBV20-1 and J is TRBJ1-2; D not certain. DNA for the CDR3: TGCAGTGCTAGTCCCACTAACTATGGCTACACCTTC. This sequence encodes CSASPTNYGYTF.